This T cell receptor beta chain was identified during a study of blood T cell repertoires in COVID-19 (dated by TCRdb to about 2020). Concerning the study at large: The collaborator samples originated in the United States, Italy and Spain and spanned the acute and convalescent phases of COVID-19. The samples were drawn from the first 160 participants of the ongoing ImmuneRACE study and from 950 to 1,500 subjects provided by 6 global collaborators. The repertoires were released in a freely available public database meant as a resource for research on the immune response to SARS-CoV-2. Subjects who had been exposed to COVID-19, were actively infected with it, or had recovered from it provided the deeply sampled blood TCRbeta repertoires that made up the dataset. The material from the prospective study consisted of cDNA or gDNA derived from T cells, B-cell-depleted T cells, or PBMCs. Nearly every sample came with metadata listing a de-identified subject ID, COVID-19 status, age in years and sex. HLA class I and class II types, where available, came from metadata supplied by the sample provider rather than from assay-based typing.

Details on this clone: The antigen this receptor binds is unknown. Per-base qualities were not stored, and no clone one base away is much larger.

TCRbeta CDR3 regions were amplified from genomic DNA by means of the immunoSEQ Assay, a bias-controlled multiplex PCR. Concerning the study's data processing: The number of nucleated cells in each sample was estimated from the amplification of reference gene primers within the assay. Sequence reads were collapsed and filtered to measure the absolute abundance of every unique TCRbeta CDR3 rearrangement. For each sample, productive Simpson clonality was calculated by taking the square root of Simpson's diversity index across productive rearrangements. As stored in TCRdb, this immuneACCESS dataset retains in-frame rearrangements with V and J assigned. A fraction of the clones does not appear; measured against another copy, unresolved V genes explain less than half of the discrepancy, and the remainder lacks a known reason. Clone size and V and J calls were adopted from that table, with D and trimming inferred from the DNA. Within this sample are 150,000 to 200,000 clones, with 86% of them counted one time only. The ten largest clones represent roughly 9.1% of the sample.

The investigation overall reported the following: Clinical and demographic metadata were provided uncurated, with the amount varying by source and participant.

Including cysteine and phenylalanine, the CDR3 has 14 amino acids. Only the CDR3 part of the read is kept: 42 bases, read in frame from the first base. CDR1 and CDR2, per the germline V gene (reference sequence), are LNHNV and YYDKDF. V sheds 0 bases and J sheds 0 bases, leaving 5 bases between their ends. Whole blood was collected in K2EDTA tubes by collaborating institutions according to the institutions' own protocols. For TCRbeta analysis, collaborators shipped samples as frozen whole blood, isolated PBMCs, or DNA extracted from either of those sample types. The chain employs TRBV15 and TRBJ1-2; no confident D gene assignment can be made. The origin of this receptor is a man aged 45 to 65 with active or convalescent COVID-19. The sample taken for sequencing was peripheral blood. Here the CDR3 is given as CATSREASNYGYTF. The base sequence is TGTGCCACCAGCAGAGAGGCATCTAACTATGGCTACACCTTC. With the rest looked up from the reference TRBV15 and TRBJ1-2 genes rather than sequenced, the full variable domain is DAMVIQNPRYQVTQFGKPVTLSCSQTLNHNVMYWYQQKSSQAPKLLFHYYDKDFNNEADTPDNFQSRRPNTSFCFLDIRSPGLGDTAMYLCATSREASNYGYTFGSGTRLTVV.